This T cell receptor (beta chain) emerged from a study of PD-1 blockade in mismatch repair-deficient tumors. Study-level information: All were previously treated, progressing patients with around 12 mismatch repair-deficient cancer types.

The protocol was immunoSEQ multiplex PCR, while the TCRdb copy is restricted to in-frame clones and leaves out a portion. The table lists under 50,000 clones, 70% to 85% of them singletons. Whole-study findings and limits: Tumor-resident clones, often undetectable pretreatment in blood, expanded then contracted after pembrolizumab.

The CDR3 covers 15 residues. Germline CDR1 is MNHNS and CDR2 is SASEGT. After removal of 6 bases from V and 4 bases from J, the junction contained 9 bases not matched to a gene. This clone was counted only a few times. The antigen is unknown. This clonotype was obtained from an adult with mismatch repair-deficient cancer. Specimen: PBMCs, collected before pembrolizumab treatment. The chain carries TRBV6-1 and TRBJ2-3; TRBD1 matches at 8 bases. DNA for the CDR3: TGTGCCAGCAGCAAAGACAGGGGCGGCTCAGATACGCAGTATTTT. Amino acid sequence: CASSKDRGGSDTQYF.